Presented here are 19 T cell receptor beta chains from one specimen sequenced in a study of blood T cell repertoires in COVID-19. The assay was immunoSEQ multiplex PCR, and TCRdb's table has in-frame clones only and misses some. The sample contains under 150,000 clones, roughly 85% of which appear only once. The specimen sequenced was peripheral blood. These receptors all come from a man aged 30-40 years with acute or convalescent COVID-19.

This chain connects TRBV4-2 to TRBJ2-3; 9 nucleotides line up with TRBD2. With V trimmed by 1 base and J by 0 bases, 20 bases remained unmatched. Per germline, CDR1 LGHNA and CDR2 YNFKEQ. This CDR3 spans 22 amino acids. The CDR3 DNA reads as TGTGCCAGCAGCCAAGGGGAGGTAGCGGGAGATTCCTTGACCTTTAGCACAGATACGCAGTATTTT. Translated: CASSQGEVAGDSLTFSTDTQYF.

V is TRBV12-5 and J is TRBJ1-6; 12 bases match TRBD1. Germline V gene lookup returns CDR1 LGHNT and CDR2 FRNRAP. The CDR3 length is 15 residues. V shed 5 bases and J 7 bases; nucleotides not matched to a gene: 3. CDR3 nucleotide sequence: TGTGCTAGTGGTCCCGGGACAGGGGGCAATTCACCCCTCCACTTT. Translation: CASGPGTGGNSPLHF.

CDR3 loop: CASTDFVDSYYGYTF. The CDR3 nucleotides are TGTGCCAGCACCGACTTCGTGGACAGTTACTATGGCTACACCTTC. The chain has TRBV21-1 and TRBJ1-2; TRBD1, the table's D call, was not compared with the DNA. TRBV21-1 is termed a pseudogene. This CDR3 spans 15 amino acids.

The chain joins TRBV5-4 to TRBJ2-2; possibly TRBD1 for D (6 bases). Germline lookup yields CDR1 SGHNT and CDR2 YYREEE (reference sequence). Trimming shortened V by 4 bases and J by 7 bases, and 17 bases separated the two germline ends. The CDR3 runs 15 residues. The CDR3 DNA sequence: TGTGCCAGCAGCCACCTCCAGGGGCGAGGCGGGGAGCTGTTTTTT. It specifies CASSHLQGRGGELFF.

The genes are TRBV5-8 and TRBJ2-1, with TRBD1 matching 12 bases. The CDR3 covers 15 residues. Trimming took 5 bases from V and 7 from J; bases not matched to a gene: 7. Germline V gene data show CDR1 as SGHTS and CDR2 as YDEGEE. The CDR3 reads CASRLGQGAQNEQFF. CDR3 in DNA: TGTGCCAGCAGACTGGGACAGGGGGCTCAAAATGAGCAGTTCTTC.

In its sample, this clone was seen a few times. The rearrangement joins TRBV11-3 to TRBJ1-2, with 7 bases aligning to TRBD1. The CDR3 is made up of 15 amino acids. Trimming cost V 5 bases and J 3 bases; bases outside gene matches: 9. The germline V gene encodes CDR1 SGHNT and CDR2 YENEEA. The CDR3 protein is CASSPGARGDYGYTF. The CDR3 nucleotides read TGTGCCAGCAGCCCTGGGGCCAGGGGGGACTATGGCTACACCTTC.

This chain joins TRBV21-1 and TRBJ1-1; the table's TRBD1 call for D was not verified on the DNA. TRBV21-1 is recorded as a pseudogene. The CDR3 has 16 residues. Written as DNA, the CDR3 is TGTGCCAGCAGCAAAGGGGTCAGGGCCCTGAACACTGAAGCTTTCTTT. It translates to CASSKGVRALNTEAFF.

The V gene is TRBV16, the J gene TRBJ1-2; D uncertain. V lost 0 bases and J lost 2, with 7 bases in between. This CDR3 is 14 amino acids long. CDR1 and CDR2 from the germline V gene are KGHSY and FQNENV. The CDR3: CASSQSWRNYGYTF. CDR3 nucleotide sequence: TGTGCCAGCAGCCAATCGTGGAGAAACTATGGCTACACCTTC.

The CDR3 reads CASSVPGLAGTGELFF. The CDR3 coding sequence is TGTGCCAGCAGCGTACCGGGACTAGCGGGAACGGGGGAGCTGTTTTTT. The rearrangement uses TRBV9 and TRBJ2-2; 13 positions agree with TRBD2. CDR3 length: 16 residues. Germline V gene sequence: CDR1 SGDLS, CDR2 YYNGEE. The junction had 5 bases not matched to a gene; V was cut back by 1 base and J by 8 bases.

This sequence joins TRBV11-2 and TRBJ2-5; perhaps TRBD1 as D (6 bases). The CDR3 has 16 amino acids. CDR1 is SGHAT and CDR2 is FQNNGV in the germline V gene. V lost 5 bases and J 4 bases, leaving 20 bases between the germline ends. CDR3: CASSPGVQGFRETQYF. In DNA form, the CDR3 reads TGTGCCAGCAGCCCAGGGGTCCAGGGGTTTAGAGAGACCCAGTACTTC.

This clone came up once. The CDR3 loop reads CSVARANEKLFF. CDR3 DNA sequence: TGCAGCGTTGCGAGGGCCAATGAAAAACTGTTTTTT. The chain uses TRBV29-1 and TRBJ1-4, with D hard to call. There are 12 residues in the CDR3. Trimming shortened V by 4 bases and J by 5 bases, and 8 bases separated the two germline ends. CDR1 is SQVTM and CDR2 is ANQGSEA in the germline V gene.

This chain links TRBV7-6 with TRBJ2-5; 10 bases align to TRBD2. The length of the CDR3 is 16 residues. V was clipped by 4 bases and J by 5 bases; unmatched bases: 10. Germline CDR1 SGHVS, CDR2 FNYEAQ. CDR3 in DNA: TGTGCCAGCAGCTCTGAGCGGGGGGGTAGTTACGAGACCCAGTACTTC. This codes for CASSSERGGSYETQYF.

The genes are TRBV5-1 and TRBJ1-3; no clear D. CDR1 and CDR2 from the germline V gene are SGHRS and YFSETQ. There are 15 residues in the CDR3. V was pared by 7 bases and J by 0 bases, with 14 bases between. The CDR3 sequence: CASYIRVNSGNTIYF. The DNA of the CDR3 is TGCGCCAGCTACATCCGGGTCAACTCTGGAAACACCATATATTTT. Filled out from reference TRBV5-1 and TRBJ1-3, the complete variable domain reads KAGVTQTPRYLIKTRGQQVTLSCSPISGHRSVSWYQQTPGQGLQFLFEYFSETQRNKGNFPGRFSGRQFSNSRSEMNVSTLELGDSALYLCASYIRVNSGNTIYFGEGSWLTVV.

The chain couples TRBV29-1 to TRBJ2-7; 8 positions agree with TRBD1. The CDR3 spans 14 residues. Trimming took 3 bases from V and 3 from J; bases not matched to a gene: 7. CDR1 is SQVTM, CDR2 ANQGSEA, per germline. The CDR3 DNA is TGCAGCGTTGAGGGCCAGGGGGCTTACTACGAGCAGTACTTC. It codes for CSVEGQGAYYEQYF.

CDR3 nucleotides: TGTGCCAGCAGCCGACCGGGACAGGCCCCGAATTCACCCCTCCACTTT. The encoded protein is CASSRPGQAPNSPLHF. The V call is TRBV6-2 or TRBV6-3, the J call TRBJ1-6; 8 bases line up with TRBD1. CDR1 is MNHEY and CDR2 is SVGEGT in the germline V gene. V lost 6 bases and J lost 7; bases outside the gene matches: 11. The CDR3 contains 16 residues.

The chain is built from TRBV29-1 and TRBJ1-1, with 8 bases identical to TRBD1. This CDR3 spans 13 amino acids. Trimming at V came to 4 bases and at J to 3 bases, leaving 4 bases not matched to a gene. Germline CDR1 and CDR2: SQVTM and ANQGSEA. The CDR3 coding sequence is TGCAGCGTTGGGACAGGGCTTGACACTGAAGCTTTCTTT. Translating gives CSVGTGLDTEAFF.

The CDR3 here is CASSYSIQGGDNEQFF. The DNA for the CDR3 is TGTGCCAGCAGTTACTCGATACAGGGAGGGGACAATGAGCAGTTCTTC. This rearrangement joins TRBV6-5 to TRBJ2-1, with a tentative D call TRBD2 (7 bases). Trimming removed 0 bases at V and 5 bases at J, with 14 bases between. This CDR3 has 16 residues. Germline V lookup: CDR1 MNHEY, CDR2 SVGAGI.

The chain carries TRBV5-4 and TRBJ1-6; 7 nucleotides align to TRBD1. Germline V gene sequence: CDR1 SGHNT, CDR2 YYREEE (reference sequence). The J segment lost 7 bases and the V segment lost 3 bases, leaving 4 bases of the junction unmatched. The CDR3 runs to 14 residues. The CDR3 nucleotides are TGTGCCAGCAGCTCACAGGGGCTAAATTCACCCCTCCACTTT. It is translated as CASSSQGLNSPLHF.

The rearrangement links TRBV19 to TRBJ1-5; TRBD1 is a possible D gene (5 bases). This CDR3 has 14 amino acids. Germline V lookup: CDR1 LNHDA, CDR2 SQIVND (reference sequence). Trimming shortened V by 3 bases and J by 6 bases, and 12 bases separated the two germline ends. The CDR3 sequence is CASSMGGDGQPQHF. The DNA for the CDR3 is TGTGCCAGTAGTATGGGAGGGGATGGTCAGCCCCAGCATTTT.